A selection of T cell receptor beta chains follows, all from one sample in a study of cytomegalovirus exposure and HLA in healthy donors. The method was immunoSEQ multiplex PCR; TCRdb's version includes in-frame clones alone and lacks a portion of them. The sample lists about 140,000 clones, 75% occurring once. The specimen sequenced was PBMCs. The source is a man aged 30 to 39 in good health and CMV-seronegative. The CDR3 runs from the conserved cysteine through the conserved F or W. Each record gives: D gene, clone size, J gene, V gene, CDR3 protein, CDR3 DNA. The D gene is left open where the match is weak. Size is omitted from some rows. Given values are once, few, many or a class for expanded clones.

TRBD1	NA	TRBJ2-5	TRBV7-9	CASSLGGDRWETQYF	TGTGCCAGCAGCTTAGGAGGGGACAGATGGGAGACCCAGTACTTC
NA	NA	TRBJ1-4	TRBV5-1	CASSFDTAATNEKLFF	TGCGCCAGCAGCTTCGATACCGCAGCAACTAATGAAAAACTGTTTTTT
TRBD2	once	TRBJ2-2	TRBV19	CASRGLGPPGELFF	TGTGCCAGTAGGGGACTAGGTCCCCCCGGGGAGCTGTTTTTT
TRBD2	NA	TRBJ2-2	TRBV28	CASRAGTSRTGELFF	TGTGCCAGCAGAGCCGGGACTAGCAGGACCGGGGAGCTGTTTTTT
TRBD1	NA	TRBJ1-3	TRBV2	CASSGTGDTIYF	TGTGCCAGCAGTGGGACAGGGGACACCATATATTTT
TRBD1	few	TRBJ2-5	TRBV4-1	CASSQPTGEETQYF	TGCGCCAGCAGCCAACCGACAGGGGAAGAGACCCAGTACTTC
NA	NA	TRBJ2-7	TRBV7-9	CASSSRQESYEQYF	TGTGCCAGCAGCTCCAGACAGGAGAGTTACGAGCAGTACTTC
TRBD1	NA	TRBJ2-7	TRBV10-2	CASSESRQGASEQYF	TGCGCCAGCAGTGAGTCGCGGCAGGGGGCCAGCGAGCAGTACTTC
TRBD2	NA	TRBJ2-7	TRBV5-1	CASSFSGGTYEQYF	TGCGCCAGCAGCTTCAGCGGGGGGACCTACGAGCAGTACTTC
NA	NA	TRBJ2-4	TRBV30	CAWSGLAKNIQYF	TGTGCCTGGAGTGGACTAGCCAAAAACATTCAGTACTTC
NA	NA	TRBJ1-4	TRBV5-8	CASSLGSSGEKLFF	TGTGCCAGCAGCTTGGGTTCGTCGGGTGAAAAACTGTTTTTT
TRBD1	few	TRBJ1-4	TRBV28	CASSSGGAQDEKLFF	TGTGCCAGCAGTTCAGGGGGCGCCCAGGATGAAAAACTGTTTTTT
NA	NA	TRBJ1-2	TRBV6-1	CASSDLGGDYGYTF	TGTGCCAGCAGTGATTTAGGGGGTGACTATGGCTACACCTTC
TRBD2	NA	TRBJ2-2	TRBV7-3	CASSPAGAGELFF	TGTGCCAGCAGCCCAGCGGGGGCCGGGGAGCTGTTTTTT
TRBD2	NA	TRBJ2-5	TRBV5-1	CASSLGLAGQETQYF	TGCGCCAGCAGCTTGGGGCTAGCGGGCCAAGAGACCCAGTACTTC
TRBD2	few	TRBJ2-7	TRBV27	CASSSPTSSGLAGPYEQYF	TGTGCCAGCAGTTCGCCCACATCTTCGGGACTAGCGGGACCCTACGAGCAGTACTTC
TRBD2	NA	TRBJ2-7	TRBV27	CASSPRTSRGVEQYF	TGTGCCAGCAGTCCAAGGACATCCCGGGGGGTCGAGCAGTACTTC
NA	NA	TRBJ2-2	TRBV5-1	CASSLDPGTGELFF	TGCGCCAGCAGCTTAGACCCGGGCACCGGGGAGCTGTTTTTT
TRBD1	NA	TRBJ1-4	TRBV28	CASSAPGQGDEKLFF	TGTGCCAGCAGTGCCCCGGGACAGGGAGATGAAAAACTGTTTTTT
NA	NA	TRBJ1-2	TRBV9	CASSVDGYGYTF	TGTGCCAGCAGCGTAGACGGCTATGGCTACACCTTC
TRBD1	NA	TRBJ1-2	TRBV28	CASGGTDYRYTF	TGTGCCAGCGGTGGGACAGACTATCGCTACACCTTC
TRBD2	NA	TRBJ2-3	TRBV10-3	CAISNLAGTDTQYF	TGTGCCATCAGTAATCTAGCGGGCACAGATACGCAGTATTTT
TRBD1	NA	TRBJ2-3	TRBV9	CASSVGQGADTQYF	TGTGCCAGCAGCGTAGGACAGGGGGCCGATACGCAGTATTTT
NA	NA	TRBJ2-3	TRBV27	CASSLFGQRVTDTQYF	TGTGCCAGCAGTTTATTTGGCCAGCGGGTCACAGATACGCAGTATTTT
NA	NA	TRBJ1-5	TRBV4-2	CASSQSQDSNQPQHF	TGTGCCAGCAGCCAAAGTCAGGATAGCAATCAGCCCCAGCATTTT
TRBD1	NA	TRBJ1-2	TRBV7-9	CAALQGDYGYTF	TGTGCCGCCCTCCAGGGGGACTATGGCTACACCTTC
NA	few	TRBJ1-5	TRBV6-1	CASSEQGNQPQHF	TGTGCCAGCAGTGAACAGGGCAATCAGCCCCAGCATTTT
NA	NA	TRBJ2-1	TRBV11-3	CASSLNRVAYNEQFF	TGTGCCAGCAGTCTGAACAGGGTTGCCTACAATGAGCAGTTCTTC
TRBD1	once	TRBJ2-4	TRBV5-4	CASSPTGADKNIQYF	TGTGCCAGCAGCCCGACAGGGGCGGACAAAAACATTCAGTACTTC
NA	NA	TRBJ2-1	TRBV28	CASTSSWNEQFF	TGTGCCAGCACCAGTTCTTGGAATGAGCAGTTCTTC
NA	once	TRBJ2-3	TRBV5-1	CASRGAGYTDTQYF	TGCGCCAGCAGAGGGGCCGGCTACACAGATACGCAGTATTTT
TRBD1	NA	TRBJ1-3	TRBV4-1	CASSQERRRDRAGNTIYF	TGCGCCAGCAGCCAAGAACGTCGTCGGGACAGGGCTGGAAACACCATATATTTT
TRBD1	NA	TRBJ2-6	TRBV6-1	CASSGTGGSSGANVLTF	TGTGCCAGCAGTGGGACAGGGGGGTCCTCTGGGGCCAACGTCCTGACTTTC
TRBD2	NA	TRBJ2-1	TRBV30	CAWLGTSGYNEQFF	TGTGCCTGGCTGGGGACTAGCGGTTACAATGAGCAGTTCTTC
NA	once	TRBJ2-3	TRBV5-8	CASSWEEGLANTDTQYF	TGTGCCAGCAGCTGGGAGGAGGGACTCGCTAACACAGATACGCAGTATTTT
TRBD2	NA	TRBJ2-3	TRBV30	CAWSLGGTDTQYF	TGTGCCTGGAGTTTGGGAGGGACAGATACGCAGTATTTT
TRBD1	NA	TRBJ1-2	TRBV2	CASSEGAGGRGYTF	TGTGCCAGCAGTGAAGGGGCAGGGGGAAGAGGCTACACCTTC
TRBD2	once	TRBJ2-3	TRBV9	CASSVGTSASTDTQYF	TGTGCCAGCAGCGTAGGGACTAGCGCTAGCACAGATACGCAGTATTTT
TRBD2	NA	TRBJ2-7	TRBV5-1	CASSPGLASSYEQYF	TGCGCCAGCAGCCCGGGACTAGCGAGCTCCTACGAGCAGTACTTC
NA	NA	TRBJ1-1	TRBV5-4	CASSLLANTEAFF	TGTGCCAGCAGCTTGTTGGCGAACACTGAAGCTTTCTTT
NA	few	TRBJ2-1	TRBV2	CASSALLGGVQGNEQFF	TGTGCCAGCAGTGCCCTACTTGGTGGGGTACAGGGAAATGAGCAGTTCTTC
NA	NA	TRBJ2-2	TRBV2	CASRADTGELFF	TGTGCCAGCAGGGCGGACACCGGGGAGCTGTTTTTT
TRBD2	NA	TRBJ2-1	TRBV7-8	CASSLVGGRDSPYNEQFF	TGTGCCAGCAGCTTAGTTGGAGGGAGGGATTCTCCCTACAATGAGCAGTTCTTC
NA	NA	TRBJ1-5	TRBV6-1	CASTKAVGSNQPQHF	TGTGCCAGCACCAAGGCGGTCGGGAGCAATCAGCCCCAGCATTTT
NA	NA	TRBJ1-6	TRBV5-6	CASSFTGLGSPLHF	TGTGCCAGCAGCTTTACAGGGTTAGGGTCACCCCTCCACTTT
TRBD1	NA	TRBJ2-1	TRBV9	CASSVEGQGSYNEQFF	TGTGCCAGCAGCGTAGAGGGACAGGGCTCCTACAATGAGCAGTTCTTC
NA	NA	TRBJ1-1	TRBV28	CASSPIGRIEAFF	TGTGCCAGCAGTCCCATCGGGAGGATTGAAGCTTTCTTT
NA	NA	TRBJ1-5	TRBV4-1	CASSPTPRTTYNQPQHF	TGCGCCAGCAGCCCGACTCCGAGGACAACCTATAATCAGCCCCAGCATTTT
TRBD1	NA	TRBJ1-2	TRBV28	CASTNGGTGTYGYTF	TGTGCCAGCACCAACGGGGGGACAGGGACCTATGGCTACACCTTC
TRBD1	NA	TRBJ2-1	TRBV29-1	CSVPVGDRVPNEQFF	TGCAGCGTGCCAGTTGGGGACAGGGTCCCCAATGAGCAGTTCTTC
NA	NA	TRBJ1-1	TRBV30	CACNQGGGTEAFF	TGTGCCTGTAATCAAGGGGGTGGCACTGAAGCTTTCTTT
NA	NA	TRBJ2-1	TRBV18	CASSPQGPYNEQFF	TGTGCCAGCTCACCACAGGGGCCCTACAATGAGCAGTTCTTC
TRBD1	NA	TRBJ2-3	TRBV6-5	CASREDRLSTDTQYF	TGTGCCAGCAGGGAGGACAGGTTAAGCACAGATACGCAGTATTTT
TRBD1	NA	TRBJ1-5	TRBV19	CASSITGDQPQHF	TGTGCCAGTAGTATAACAGGGGATCAGCCCCAGCATTTT
TRBD1	NA	TRBJ2-1	TRBV18	CASSPGQNNEQFF	TGTGCCAGCTCACCGGGACAGAACAATGAGCAGTTCTTC